These 17 T cell receptor beta chains originate from one sample sequenced in a study of graft-versus-host responses after intestinal transplantation. The antigens for these receptors are not known. Assay: immunoSEQ multiplex PCR; the TCRdb copy retains only in-frame clones and omits some. This table has 70,000 to 75,000 clones, about 89% appearing once. Here the sequenced sample was unstimulated CD8+ T cells sorted from spleen or lymph node cells, taken before intestinal transplant. These receptor sequences come from a human donor who received an intestinal transplant.

This clone has just one count. This chain joins TRBV7-2 and TRBJ2-5, with unresolved D. Trimming left V 0 bases short and J 0 bases short, with 14 bases between. Germline V CDR1 and CDR2: SGHTA, FQGNSA. CDR3 length: 17 amino acids. Here the CDR3 DNA reads TGTGCCAGCAGCTTAGCCTGGTTGCGGAATTACCAAGAGACCCAGTACTTC. As protein: CASSLAWLRNYQETQYF.

Only one count was recorded for this clone. The chain joins TRBV9 to TRBJ2-1; TRBD2 aligns across 11 bases. The V gene's germline CDR1 is SGDLS and CDR2 YYNGEE. The CDR3 is 16 residues long. V shed 3 bases and J 3 bases; nucleotides not matched to a gene: 5. The CDR3, as DNA: TGTGCCAGCAGCGCGTACCTAGCGGGGGGCTACAATGAGCAGTTCTTC. It yields the protein CASSAYLAGGYNEQFF. The entire variable domain, with the rest obtained from reference TRBV9 and TRBJ2-1, is as follows: DSGVTQTPKHLITATGQRVTLRCSPRSGDLSVYWYQQSLDQGLQFLIQYYNGEERAKGNILERFSAQQFPDLHSELNLSSLELGDSALYFCASSAYLAGGYNEQFFGPGTRLTVL.

The CDR3 sequence is CASSSRAAGALTGELFF. CDR3 DNA: TGTGCCAGCAGCTCCCGTGCGGCGGGGGCCCTAACCGGGGAGCTGTTTTTT. The chain is built from TRBV13 and TRBJ2-2; D might be TRBD2 (7 bases). Trimming removed 4 bases from V and 5 bases from J, with 20 bases in between. The CDR3 has 17 amino acids. Germline values: CDR1 PRHDT, CDR2 FYEKMQ (reference sequence).

This clone was detected only a few times. The chain combines TRBV15 with TRBJ2-1; possibly TRBD2 for D (5 bases). Trimming stripped 2 bases from V and 7 bases from J, with 15 bases between. This CDR3 has 15 residues. Germline CDR1 is LNHNV and CDR2 is YYDKDF (reference sequence). The CDR3 is CATSRSIIPGNEQFF. The CDR3 nucleotides read TGTGCCACCAGCAGATCGATAATTCCGGGGAATGAGCAGTTCTTC.

J is TRBJ2-7 and V is TRBV11-2; the D is unclear. Germline loops: CDR1 SGHAT, CDR2 FQNNGV. This CDR3 is 10 amino acids long. Trimming pared 6 bases from V and 5 bases from J, leaving 5 bases between. The CDR3 bases are TGTGCCAGCAGTCACAACGAGCAGTACTTC. Translated: CASSHNEQYF.

V is TRBV7-8 and J is TRBJ2-3; 10 bases are shared with TRBD2. This CDR3 is 15 amino acids long. The V and J ends lost 4 bases and 6 bases, in that order; junction bases with no gene match: 7. Germline CDR1 and CDR2: SGHVS and FQNEAQ. The CDR3 bases are TGTGCCAGCAGCTCTTATCTAGCGGGAGTGGATACGCAGTATTTT. Amino acid sequence: CASSSYLAGVDTQYF.

This sequence joins TRBV7-2 and TRBJ2-1; the D gene is possibly TRBD2 (6 bases). There are 12 residues in the CDR3. Germline CDR1 SGHTA, CDR2 FQGNSA. Trimming cost V 5 bases and J 10 bases, with 12 bases left between them. This chain's CDR3 is CASSPWDWEQFF. In DNA, the CDR3 is TGTGCCAGCAGCCCATGGGACTGGGAGCAGTTCTTC.

The CDR3 is CASSLRTGGSNQPQHF. The CDR3 region has the DNA TGTGCCAGTAGTTTACGGACAGGGGGTAGCAATCAGCCCCAGCATTTT. The chain carries TRBV19 and TRBJ1-5; TRBD1 matches at 10 bases. CDR1 LNHDA and CDR2 SQIVND come from the germline V gene (reference sequence). The CDR3 runs to 16 residues. V lost 5 bases to trimming and J lost 0 bases; unmatched junction nucleotides: 4.

The chain employs TRBV7-8 and TRBJ2-5, with D unresolved. V lost 5 bases and J lost 5, with 18 bases in between. The CDR3 totals 15 residues. The germline CDR1 and CDR2 sequences are SGHVS and FQNEAQ. The CDR3 here is CASSPVPQPRETQYF. DNA for the CDR3: TGTGCCAGCAGCCCCGTTCCCCAACCGAGGGAGACCCAGTACTTC.

The genes are TRBV28 and TRBJ1-5, with D unresolved. The CDR3 length is 14 residues. Trimming removed 2 bases from V and 5 bases from J, with 10 bases in between. CDR1 MDHEN and CDR2 SYDVKM come from the germline V gene. CDR3 nucleotide sequence: TGTGCCAGCAGTTTACTGAGGGCGGATCAGCCCCAGCATTTT. This encodes CASSLLRADQPQHF.

This clone was seen only a few times. The chain joins TRBV9 to TRBJ2-5; 12 nucleotides line up with TRBD2. The ends lost 4 bases at V and 5 bases at J; junction bases unmatched: 3. CDR3 length: 14 amino acids. Germline V CDR1 and CDR2: SGDLS, YYNGEE. CDR3 nucleotide sequence: TGTGCCAGCAGCACCACTAGCGGGAGGGAGACCCAGTACTTC. Protein product: CASSTTSGRETQYF.

V is TRBV30 and J is TRBJ1-3; D is uncertain. Trimming removed 0 bases from V and 4 bases from J, with 7 bases in between. This CDR3 has 13 amino acids. Germline V lookup: CDR1 GTSNPN, CDR2 SVGIG (reference sequence). The CDR3 region has the DNA TGTGCCTGGAGTGTCGGGAGAGGAAACACCATATATTTT. This translates into CAWSVGRGNTIYF.

The chain employs TRBV9 and TRBJ1-2; TRBD1 matches at 7 bases. The J segment lost 5 bases and the V segment lost 2 bases, leaving 12 bases of the junction unmatched. This CDR3 has 16 residues. The V gene's germline CDR1 is SGDLS and CDR2 YYNGEE. The CDR3, as DNA: TGTGCCAGCAGCGTGGGAGACCGGGACAGCTATTATGGCTACACCTTC. This encodes CASSVGDRDSYYGYTF.

The chain employs TRBV25-1 and TRBJ2-5; possibly TRBD2 for D (5 bases). CDR1 is MGHDK and CDR2 is SYGVNS in the germline V gene. The CDR3 sequence is 14 residues long. Trimming removed 4 bases at V and 2 bases at J, with 11 bases between. CDR3 amino acids: CASSGWTGQETQYF. The CDR3 DNA sequence: TGTGCCAGCAGTGGATGGACGGGGCAAGAGACCCAGTACTTC. Complete variable domain (other parts from reference TRBV25-1 and TRBJ2-5): EADIYQTPRYLVIGTGKKITLECSQTMGHDKMYWYQQDPGMELHLIHYSYGVNSTEKGDLSSESTVSRIRTEHFPLTLESARPSHTSQYLCASSGWTGQETQYFGPGTRLLVL.

J is TRBJ1-1 and V is TRBV10-2; D not certain. With 0 bases removed from V and 4 bases from J, the gap between germline ends came to 9 bases. The germline V gene has CDR1 WSHSY and CDR2 SAAADI. This CDR3 is 14 amino acids long. The CDR3 spells CASSESEGGTEAFF. CDR3 nucleotides: TGCGCCAGCAGTGAGTCGGAGGGTGGCACTGAAGCTTTCTTT.

The V call is TRBV18, the J call TRBJ2-7; D unclear. The germline CDR1 and CDR2 sequences are KGHSH and LQKENI. Trimming pared 0 bases from V and 5 bases from J, leaving 11 bases between. The CDR3 sequence is 14 residues long. The DNA for the CDR3 is TGTGCCAGCTCACCACCCCTACAGCCCCACGAGCAGTACTTC. Residues: CASSPPLQPHEQYF.

This clone was picked up one time. The chain employs TRBV6-5 and TRBJ2-2; 8 nucleotides match TRBD1. This CDR3 region has 15 residues. Unmatched junction bases numbered 4, after V lost 2 bases and J lost 5 bases. Germline CDR1 reads MNHEY; CDR2 reads SVGAGI. The CDR3 sequence is CASSYPTGGTGELFF. As DNA, the CDR3 is TGTGCCAGCAGTTACCCTACAGGGGGAACCGGGGAGCTGTTTTTT.